The 26 T cell receptor beta chains below come from one sample, sequenced in a study of cytomegalovirus exposure and HLA in healthy donors. This PCR relied on a set of 60 Vbeta primers and 13 Jbeta primers. Produced via immunoSEQ multiplex PCR; TCRdb's table is partial and in-frame only. The sample shows fewer than 90,000 clones, around 76% of them seen only once. Material: PBMCs. These receptors were collected from a man aged 25 to 45 in good health and CMV-seropositive.

This sequence joins TRBV30 and TRBJ1-1; D gene uncertain. V shed 8 bases and J shed 1 base, with 17 bases lying between them. The CDR3 has 14 residues. Germline CDR1 and CDR2: GTSNPN and SVGIG (reference sequence). The DNA of the CDR3 is TGTGCCCTGGGCCGTGACGGGGAGAACACTGAAGCTTTCTTT. Protein: CALGRDGENTEAFF.

Note on this clone: Germline and junction disagree at one end, which may indicate a read error. The chain uses TRBV7-9 and TRBJ2-3; 8 bases map to TRBD1. Germline V CDR1 and CDR2: SEHNR, FQNEAQ (reference sequence). The CDR3 has 16 amino acids. The CDR3 protein is CSSNPTGTGRTDTQYF. For the CDR3, the DNA is TGTTCCAGCAACCCCACCGGGACAGGCAGAACAGATACGCAGTATTTT.

This rearrangement joins TRBV5-1 to TRBJ2-3; 11 positions match TRBD2. Trimming at V came to 1 base and at J to 6 bases, leaving 4 bases not matched to a gene. This CDR3 comprises 15 residues. CDR1 is SGHRS and CDR2 is YFSETQ in the germline V gene. This CDR3 is CASSLLRTSGDTQYF. In DNA form, the CDR3 reads TGCGCCAGCAGCTTGCTAAGGACTAGCGGGGATACGCAGTATTTT.

This clone has only one observation. The junction does not match germline at one end; this may be a read error. This chain connects TRBV15 to TRBJ1-5, with 8 bases aligning to TRBD1. The CDR3 is 16 amino acids. Looked up from germline, CDR1 is LNHNV and CDR2 is YYDKDF (reference sequence). In DNA, the CDR3 is TGTGCCACCAGCAGAGGATCCAGGGGGCGAAATCAGCTCCAGCATTTT. This encodes CATSRGSRGRNQLQHF.

This clone showed up just a few times. The CDR3 nucleotides are TGTGCCAGTAGTATAGCCTCGGGGAGTAATGAAAAACTGTTTTTT. Protein product: CASSIASGSNEKLFF. This sequence joins TRBV19 and TRBJ1-4; D is unclear. V was trimmed by 1 base and J by 4 bases, leaving 10 bases between them. The length of the CDR3 is 15 residues. The V gene's germline CDR1 is LNHDA and CDR2 SQIVND (reference sequence).

The CDR3 reads CASSLVGRDYGYTF. CDR3 nucleotide sequence: TGCGCCAGCAGCTTGGTCGGCAGGGACTATGGCTACACCTTC. The rearrangement links TRBV5-1 to TRBJ1-2, with D possibly TRBD1 on 5 matching bases. Germline CDR1 SGHRS, CDR2 YFSETQ. Trimming shortened V by 0 bases and J by 3 bases, and 9 bases separated the two germline ends. CDR3 size: 14 residues.

V is TRBV2 and J is TRBJ1-1; D perhaps matches TRBD1 (6 bases). V lost 4 bases and J lost 7, with 16 bases in between. This CDR3 spans 14 amino acids. Germline V gives CDR1 SNHLY, CDR2 FYNNEI. CDR3 nucleotide sequence: TGTGCCAGCAGTGGGTCGCAGGGGAGAAATGAAGCTTTCTTT. It codes for CASSGSQGRNEAFF.

V usage is TRBV19 and J usage is TRBJ2-7; 9 nucleotides align to TRBD1. The V gene end was trimmed by 3 bases and the J gene end by 2 bases; junction bases not matched to a gene: 8. Germline V gene sequence: CDR1 LNHDA, CDR2 SQIVND (reference sequence). This CDR3 region has 16 residues. As DNA, the CDR3 is TGTGCCAGTAGTATCGGGGGGACAGGGTTTGCCTACGAGCAGTACTTC. Amino acids: CASSIGGTGFAYEQYF.

In this sample, this clone turned up once. For the CDR3, the DNA is TGTGCCTGGAGTCAGGGGAACGGCTACGAGCAGTACTTC. It encodes CAWSQGNGYEQYF. The chain combines TRBV30 with TRBJ2-7; a weak D match, TRBD1 (6 bases). The V gene lost 2 bases and the J gene lost 3 bases, with 11 bases spanning the gap. CDR1 is GTSNPN and CDR2 is SVGIG in the germline V gene (reference sequence). The CDR3 loop spans 13 amino acids.

The chain is built from TRBV6-1 and TRBJ1-5, with TRBD1 as a possible D gene (6 bases). The CDR3 is made up of 15 amino acids. Per germline, CDR1 MNHNS and CDR2 SASEGT. Trimming left V 4 bases short and J 3 bases short, with 13 bases between. As DNA, the CDR3 is TGTGCCAGCAGTGTATCCAGGGGAATCAATCAGCCCCAGCATTTT. It translates to CASSVSRGINQPQHF.

The V gene is TRBV7-9, the J gene TRBJ2-7, with TRBD1 matching 7 bases. The CDR3 covers 15 residues. The germline V gene has CDR1 SEHNR and CDR2 FQNEAQ (reference sequence). V trimming: 3 bases; J trimming: 5 bases; junction bases outside the gene matches: 10. Written as DNA, the CDR3 is TGTGCCAGCAGCTTCCCCCCGGGACAGCAGCACGAGCAGTACTTC. This codes for CASSFPPGQQHEQYF.

V and J are TRBV11-1 and TRBJ2-7, with 10 nucleotides matching TRBD1. CDR3 size: 15 residues. V shed 1 base and J 4 bases; nucleotides not matched to a gene: 4. Germline loops: CDR1 SGHAT, CDR2 FQDESV (reference sequence). CDR3: CASSLEGQGFYEQYF. CDR3 in DNA: TGTGCCAGCAGCTTAGAGGGACAGGGGTTTTACGAGCAGTACTTC.

The chain couples TRBV4-1 to TRBJ2-1; 10 bases map to TRBD2. Germline V lookup: CDR1 MGHRA, CDR2 YSYEKL. J was trimmed by 8 bases and V by 3 bases; bases with no gene match: 4. This CDR3 has 14 amino acids. CDR3 DNA: TGCGCCAGCAGCCAGCTAGCGGGGGATGATGAGCAGTTCTTC. This translates into CASSQLAGDDEQFF.

The gene calls are TRBV4-2 and TRBJ1-5; D is possibly TRBD1 (6 bases). The V gene lost 0 bases and the J gene lost 6 bases, with 27 bases spanning the gap. CDR3 length: 20 residues. The germline V gene has CDR1 LGHNA and CDR2 YNFKEQ. As DNA, the CDR3 is TGTGCCAGCAGCCAAGATCGCTCTATAGGACAGCGTCTGGTAAGTCAGCCCCAGCATTTT. Translating it yields CASSQDRSIGQRLVSQPQHF.

The chain uses TRBV5-1 and TRBJ1-2, with a tentative D call TRBD1 (6 bases). The CDR3 extends over 18 amino acids. Germline CDR1 SGHRS, CDR2 YFSETQ. The ends were cut back, 4 bases at V and 2 bases at J, with 24 bases in the middle. In DNA form, the CDR3 reads TGCGCCAGCAGCCGGCGCGCCCAGGGGCTCCTCGACAACTATGGCTACACCTTC. Protein product: CASSRRAQGLLDNYGYTF.

The V and J genes are TRBV30 and TRBJ2-5, with 8 bases fitting TRBD1. CDR3 length equals 14 residues. The V and J ends lost 4 bases and 1 base, in that order; junction bases with no gene match: 5. The germline V gene encodes CDR1 GTSNPN and CDR2 SVGIG (reference sequence). Here the CDR3 reads CAWTARGRQETQYF. The CDR3 region has the DNA TGTGCCTGGACGGCCAGGGGGCGCCAAGAGACCCAGTACTTC.

V usage is TRBV7-2 and J usage is TRBJ2-5; TRBD1 matches 8 bases. Near its end, the DNA agrees better with TRBJ2-7, so the J call may be wrong. Germline V lookup: CDR1 SGHTA, CDR2 FQGNSA. The CDR3 is 17 residues long. CDR3 sequence reads: CASSLVAGGQGGYEQYF. The CDR3 bases are TGTGCCAGCAGCTTAGTAGCAGGAGGACAGGGTGGTTACGAGCAGTACTTC.

This chain joins TRBV6-1 and TRBJ2-7; 10 nucleotides line up with TRBD1. This CDR3 has 15 residues. Unmatched junction bases numbered 9, after V lost 8 bases and J lost 2 bases. The germline V gene encodes CDR1 MNHNS and CDR2 SASEGT. The CDR3 sequence is CASGNRDRGPYEQYF. The CDR3 DNA reads TGTGCCAGCGGAAACCGGGACAGGGGACCCTACGAGCAGTACTTC.

The rearrangement uses TRBV9 and TRBJ2-2; TRBD2 is a possible D gene (6 bases). Germline CDR1 SGDLS, CDR2 YYNGEE. This CDR3 has 14 amino acids. Trimming removed 0 bases at V and 10 bases at J, with 13 bases between. The CDR3 sequence: CASSVDQRAEELFF. CDR3 nucleotide sequence: TGTGCCAGCAGCGTAGACCAGCGGGCAGAGGAGCTGTTTTTT.

The rearrangement uses TRBV25-1 and TRBJ2-1; TRBD1 matches 7 bases. The CDR3 has 13 amino acids. Germline CDR1 MGHDK, CDR2 SYGVNS. V lost 6 bases and J lost 10; bases outside the gene matches: 9. The CDR3 protein is CASSKGQTGEQFF. The CDR3 nucleotides are TGTGCCAGCAGCAAGGGACAGACGGGCGAGCAGTTCTTC.

The sample holds a few counts of this clone. The J gene is TRBJ2-6, the V gene TRBV6-4, with D unresolved. The CDR3 spans 14 residues. From germline, CDR1 is MRHNA and CDR2 SNTAGT. V lost 5 bases and J 0 bases, leaving 5 bases between the germline ends. The CDR3 bases are TGTGCCAGCAGTCCGGTCTCTGGGGCCAACGTCCTGACTTTC. Its protein product is CASSPVSGANVLTF.

The genes are TRBV5-1 and TRBJ2-1; TRBD2 matches 10 bases. Germline CDR1 SGHRS, CDR2 YFSETQ. This CDR3 region has 16 residues. Trimming removed 4 bases from V and 0 bases from J; junction bases left unmatched: 4. CDR3 residues: CASSLGLAPSYNEQFF. In DNA, the CDR3 is TGCGCCAGCAGCCTGGGACTAGCGCCCTCCTACAATGAGCAGTTCTTC.

The chain is built from TRBV7-9 and TRBJ2-1; 8 bases line up with TRBD2. The J segment lost 9 bases and the V segment lost 3 bases, leaving 10 bases of the junction unmatched. The germline V gene has CDR1 SEHNR and CDR2 FQNEAQ (reference sequence). This CDR3 region has 15 residues. CDR3 residues: CASSFVTGGSPEQFF. CDR3 nucleotides: TGTGCCAGCAGCTTTGTGACGGGGGGGAGCCCTGAGCAGTTCTTC. The full variable domain, in which reference TRBV7-9 and TRBJ2-1 provide the parts outside the CDR3, is DTGVSQNPRHKITKRGQNVTFRCDPISEHNRLYWYRQTLGQGPEFLTYFQNEAQLEKSRLLSDRFSAERPKGSFSTLEIQRTEQGDSAMYLCASSFVTGGSPEQFFGPGTRLTVL.

The table lists this clone with a count of one. This rearrangement joins TRBV7-9 to TRBJ1-1; 11 positions agree with TRBD1. V trimming: 2 bases; J trimming: 0 bases; junction bases outside the gene matches: 11. Germline CDR1 reads SEHNR; CDR2 reads FQNEAQ (reference sequence). The CDR3 sequence is 19 residues long. The CDR3 DNA sequence: TGTGCCAGCAGCTTACCGACCGGGACAGGGGGGCCCATGAACACTGAAGCTTTCTTT. The encoded protein is CASSLPTGTGGPMNTEAFF.

This clone appeared a few times. The V gene is TRBV4-1, the J gene TRBJ1-4; D is ambiguous. V was shortened by 2 bases and J by 8 bases, with 9 bases between the two germline ends. Germline V lookup: CDR1 MGHRA, CDR2 YSYEKL. The CDR3 runs to 13 residues. In nucleotides, the CDR3 is TGCGCCAGCAGCCAAAACCAGAGGGAAAAACTGTTTTTT. Residues: CASSQNQREKLFF.

This clone occurred once. In DNA, the CDR3 is TGCGCCAGCAGCCTCGAGATAGCGATTACCAACACCGGGGAGCTGTTTTTT. Translation gives CASSLEIAITNTGELFF. The V and J genes are TRBV4-1 and TRBJ2-2, with D perhaps TRBD2 (5 bases). Trimming cost V 4 bases and J 2 bases, with 17 bases left between them. The CDR3 length is 17 residues. Germline V gene lookup returns CDR1 MGHRA and CDR2 YSYEKL.